The 21 T cell receptor beta chains below come from one sample, sequenced in a study of T cell changes during pregnancy in multiple sclerosis. Sequencing used immunoSEQ multiplex PCR; TCRdb keeps in-frame clones, though not all of them. The sample has 64,000 or so clones; around 96% are singletons. The material sequenced was CD8+ T cells from peripheral blood mononuclear cells, taken after pregnancy. These receptors were collected from a female donor with multiple sclerosis, enrolled in a pregnancy study.

The rearrangement links TRBV27 to TRBJ2-1; 12 nucleotides match TRBD1. The CDR3 runs 15 residues. V trimming: 3 bases; J trimming: 6 bases; junction bases outside the gene matches: 3. In germline, CDR1 is MNHEY, CDR2 SMNVEV (reference sequence). CDR3 sequence (DNA): TGTGCCAGCAGTTTCCCGGGACAGGGGGCCAATGAGCAGTTCTTC. Translated: CASSFPGQGANEQFF.

V and J are TRBV6-1 and TRBJ1-1; D is unresolved. CDR1 and CDR2 (germline): MNHNS, SASEGT. This CDR3 has 14 amino acids. The V end was cut by 3 bases, the J end by 7 bases, with 15 bases between. CDR3 amino acids: CASSERGWPHEAFF. CDR3 nucleotide sequence: TGTGCCAGCAGTGAGAGAGGTTGGCCTCATGAAGCTTTCTTT.

The chain is built from TRBV11-3 and TRBJ1-5; 7 bases line up with TRBD1. The CDR3 consists of 14 residues. Trimming removed 5 bases from V and 9 bases from J; junction bases left unmatched: 10. Germline values: CDR1 SGHNT, CDR2 YENEEA. The CDR3 loop is CASSQRTGVPPQHF. The CDR3 DNA is TGTGCCAGCAGCCAAAGGACAGGCGTTCCGCCCCAGCATTTT.

This clone was counted a single time. CDR3 amino acids: CASSQEPFSGEETQYF. DNA for the CDR3: TGCGCCAGCAGCCAAGAACCTTTCTCGGGAGAAGAGACCCAGTACTTC. V usage is TRBV4-1 and J usage is TRBJ2-5, with D tentatively TRBD2 (6 bases). With 0 bases removed from V and 3 bases from J, the gap between germline ends came to 14 bases. The CDR3 is 16 amino acids. Germline lookup yields CDR1 MGHRA and CDR2 YSYEKL.

J is TRBJ2-7 and V is TRBV5-6; 9 nucleotides align to TRBD1. V lost 2 bases and J lost 4; bases outside the gene matches: 4. CDR1 SGHDT and CDR2 YYEEEE come from the germline V gene. The CDR3 is 14 residues long. CDR3 sequence reads: CASSLQGAGYEQYF. Here the CDR3 DNA reads TGTGCCAGCAGCTTACAGGGGGCCGGTTACGAGCAGTACTTC. Full variable domain (rest looked up from reference TRBV5-6 and TRBJ2-7): DAGVTQSPTHLIKTRGQQVTLRCSPKSGHDTVSWYQQALGQGPQFIFQYYEEEERQRGNFPDRFSGHQFPNYSSELNVNALLLGDSALYLCASSLQGAGYEQYFGPGTRLTVT.

This chain joins TRBV27 and TRBJ2-7, with D perhaps TRBD2 (5 bases). Deletions cut 4 bases from V and 0 bases from J, with 10 bases between. The CDR3 is 14 amino acids. Germline V gene sequence: CDR1 MNHEY, CDR2 SMNVEV (reference sequence). In nucleotides, the CDR3 is TGTGCCAGCAGTTCCGGACTTAGCTCCTACGAGCAGTACTTC. Its protein is CASSSGLSSYEQYF.

The rearrangement joins TRBV29-1 to TRBJ2-6, with D maybe TRBD2 (6 bases). CDR1 and CDR2 from the germline V gene are SQVTM and ANQGSEA. This CDR3 is built from 18 residues. Between the trimmed V and J ends, which lost 4 bases and 1 base, there was a span of 20 bases. This chain's CDR3 is CSVVQAGPVASGANVLTF. For the CDR3, the DNA is TGCAGCGTTGTACAGGCGGGGCCCGTAGCGTCTGGGGCCAACGTCCTGACTTTC.

This chain links TRBV4-3 with TRBJ1-4; perhaps TRBD1 as D (6 bases). Germline V gene lookup returns CDR1 LGHNA and CDR2 YSLEER. Trimming removed 0 bases from V and 3 bases from J, with 26 bases in between. This CDR3 contains 21 residues. CDR3 bases: TGCGCCAGCAGCCAAGATTCTTGGGTGTCAGGGGCGGAAAGGGCTAATGAAAAACTGTTTTTT. Its protein is CASSQDSWVSGAERANEKLFF.

The chain links TRBV7-9 to TRBJ2-1; 7 bases fit TRBD2. Per the germline V gene, CDR1 is SEHNR and CDR2 is FQNEAQ (reference sequence). V dropped 8 bases and J dropped 1; count of bases not matched to a gene: 11. The CDR3 sequence is 16 residues long. CDR3 residues: CASSSSGGSSYNEQFF. CDR3 coding DNA: TGTGCCAGCTCTTCCTCGGGGGGTAGTTCCTACAATGAGCAGTTCTTC.

V usage is TRBV9 and J usage is TRBJ2-7; unclear D gene. Germline V gives CDR1 SGDLS, CDR2 YYNGEE. The V gene lost 4 bases and the J gene lost 4 bases, with 9 bases spanning the gap. The CDR3 contains 12 residues. This CDR3 is CASSNSPYEQYF. In nucleotides, the CDR3 is TGTGCCAGCAGCAATAGTCCTTACGAGCAGTACTTC.

The rearrangement links TRBV9 to TRBJ2-1; possibly TRBD1 for D (5 bases). The CDR3 length is 15 residues. V was trimmed by 4 bases and J by 0 bases, leaving 11 bases between them. The V gene's germline CDR1 is SGDLS and CDR2 YYNGEE. The CDR3 region is CASSPAGNSYNEQFF. Written as DNA, the CDR3 is TGTGCCAGCAGCCCGGCAGGGAACTCCTACAATGAGCAGTTCTTC.

The rearrangement joins TRBV6-5 to TRBJ2-5; TRBD2 matches 8 bases. J was trimmed by 5 bases and V by 6 bases; bases with no gene match: 2. CDR3 length equals 12 residues. CDR1 and CDR2 from the germline V gene are MNHEY and SVGAGI. DNA of the CDR3: TGTGCCAGCAGGCGCGGGAGGGAGACCCAGTACTTC. It is translated as CASRRGRETQYF.

The chain combines TRBV27 with TRBJ2-1; the match to TRBD2 covers 9 bases. Germline CDR1 and CDR2: MNHEY and SMNVEV (reference sequence). The CDR3 loop spans 14 amino acids. V gave up 3 bases and J gave up 8 bases; unmatched junction bases: 5. The CDR3 DNA sequence: TGTGCCAGCAGTTTGGCTAGCGGGACCCATGAGCAGTTCTTC. Protein sequence: CASSLASGTHEQFF.

The chain carries TRBV5-1 and TRBJ2-2, with 8 bases matching TRBD1. The germline CDR1 and CDR2 sequences are SGHRS and YFSETQ. The CDR3 is 17 amino acids. V shed 3 bases and J 2 bases; nucleotides not matched to a gene: 9. The CDR3 DNA is TGCGCCAGCAGCTGGGGTCCGGGACAGGTAAACACCGGGGAGCTGTTTTTT. This sequence encodes CASSWGPGQVNTGELFF.

Regarding this clone: Sequence at one end of the junction differs from germline and may be a read error. The V call is TRBV7-9, the J call TRBJ2-3, with a possible D match to TRBD2 (5 bases). The length of the CDR3 is 12 residues. The V gene's germline CDR1 is SEHNR and CDR2 FQNEAQ (reference sequence). Here the CDR3 reads CASSPLRQAVLF. The CDR3 bases are TGTGCCAGCAGCCCACTTAGACAAGCGGTCCTTTTT.

The rearrangement uses TRBV10-3 and TRBJ2-3; D might be TRBD2 (6 bases). Germline V gene data show CDR1 as ENHRY and CDR2 as SYGVKD. V lost 2 bases and J lost 4, with 13 bases in between. This CDR3 region has 15 residues. CDR3 sequence (DNA): TGTGCCATCAGTGAGGGCGGGATGGGTGCAGATACGCAGTATTTT. It is translated as CAISEGGMGADTQYF.

V is TRBV29-1 and J is TRBJ2-2; 16 bases are a match to TRBD2. CDR3 length: 18 residues. Trimming removed 4 bases from V and 4 bases from J; junction bases left unmatched: 9. Germline V gene lookup returns CDR1 SQVTM and CDR2 ANQGSEA. CDR3 sequence reads: CSVVGGLAGGPGTGELFF. The CDR3 DNA reads TGCAGCGTTGTGGGGGGACTAGCGGGAGGGCCGGGCACCGGGGAGCTGTTTTTT.

The genes are TRBV4-2 and TRBJ2-1; a weak D match, TRBD2 (7 bases). Germline CDR1 is LGHNA and CDR2 is YNFKEQ. The V end lost 3 bases, the J end lost 4 bases, and 22 bases lay between the germline ends. The CDR3 is 18 residues long. CDR3 loop: CASSQAFGGAGDYNEQFF. The CDR3 nucleotides read TGTGCCAGCAGCCAGGCTTTTGGGGGGGCGGGAGATTACAATGAGCAGTTCTTC.

A note on this clone: Distinct nucleotide sequences in the sample also encode this CDR3. The chain employs TRBV28 and TRBJ2-1; D is unclear. The CDR3 consists of 11 residues. V was trimmed by 4 bases and J by 4 bases, leaving 2 bases between them. CDR1 MDHEN and CDR2 SYDVKM come from the germline V gene. Here the CDR3 reads CASSSYNEQFF. CDR3 DNA sequence: TGTGCCAGCAGTTCTTACAATGAGCAGTTCTTC.

The genes are TRBV28 and TRBJ1-5; D not resolved. This CDR3 has 13 residues. Deletions cut 7 bases from V and 3 bases from J, with 10 bases between. The V gene's germline CDR1 is MDHEN and CDR2 SYDVKM. The CDR3 DNA sequence: TGTGCCAGCAACGAGGGTCTCAATCAGCCCCAGCATTTT. This codes for CASNEGLNQPQHF.

Here the CDR3 DNA reads TGTGCCAGCCGACAGGCCATGAACACTGAAGCTTTCTTT. Protein sequence: CASRQAMNTEAFF. The chain combines TRBV28 with TRBJ1-1, with TRBD1 as a possible D gene (6 bases). V lost 8 bases, J lost 0 bases, and 10 bases lay in between. This CDR3 is 13 amino acids long. Germline values: CDR1 MDHEN, CDR2 SYDVKM.